This T cell receptor beta chain was observed in a study of cytomegalovirus exposure and HLA in healthy donors. Study conclusions and caveats: Reported findings show TCR beta sequences accurately forecast HLA-A and HLA-B alleles in most subjects.

For this clone: Its specificity is unknown.

Germline values: CDR1 SGDLS, CDR2 YYNGEE. The CDR3 has 17 amino acids. J gave up 3 bases and V 0 bases, and 10 bases lay outside the gene matches. The PCR had 60 Vbeta and 13 Jbeta primers. Sequenced by immunoSEQ multiplex PCR; TCRdb stores in-frame clones only, minus some. The table includes under 140,000 clones, more than 65% detected once. The chain links TRBV9 to TRBJ2-3; 7 bases line up with TRBD2. The specimen sequenced was PBMCs. This sequence was found in a man aged 25-40 years in good health and CMV-seropositive. CDR3 DNA sequence: TGTGCCAGCAGCGTAGCCATTCATCCAGCGGGAACAGATACGCAGTATTTT. This translates into CASSVAIHPAGTDTQYF. The variable domain in full, with the rest retrieved from reference TRBV9 and TRBJ2-3, is DSGVTQTPKHLITATGQRVTLRCSPRSGDLSVYWYQQSLDQGLQFLIQYYNGEERAKGNILERFSAQQFPDLHSELNLSSLELGDSALYFCASSVAIHPAGTDTQYFGPGTRLTVL.